This T cell receptor beta chain derives from a study of control samples from healthy donors and cancer patients. J lost 7 bases, V lost 7 bases, and 11 bases had no gene match. In germline, CDR1 is SGHKS, CDR2 YYEKEE (reference sequence). The CDR3 is made up of 13 amino acids. Sequencing was performed with immunoSEQ multiplex PCR; in TCRdb, only in-frame clones are kept and a portion is missing. The sample lists over 150,000 clones; 85% to 95% were seen once. The chain combines TRBV5-5 with TRBJ2-7; 7 bases are shared with TRBD2. The source material was blood. The TCR sequence derives from a middle-aged man in good health. CDR3 amino acids: CASSMEGGWEQYF. The CDR3 DNA follows: TGTGCCAGCTCTATGGAGGGAGGGTGGGAGCAGTACTTC.